What follows is one T cell receptor (beta chain) and its context. Its antigen is unidentified. Each CDR3 protein gets one entry after TCRdb re-called the reads with MiXCR. The sample includes 300,000 to 400,000 distinct CDR3 sequences, 25% to 30% of them seen just once. The data were obtained in a study of T cell repertoires in cytomegalovirus infection. In the study overall: It was recently identified HLA-C-restricted and well-studied HLA-B-restricted CMV epitopes that the study used.

This CDR3 is built from 17 residues. Germline V gene lookup returns CDR1 SGHVS and CDR2 FNYEAQ. V lost 4 bases, J lost 0 bases, and 16 bases lay in between. This chain connects TRBV7-6 to TRBJ1-3, with D perhaps matching TRBD1 (6 bases). The sample in question was cultured PBMCs, obtained from culture after CMV antigen stimulation. This clonotype was obtained from a human donor in good health (CMV status not recorded). Some clones in this sample may be carry-over from other donors' samples. CDR3 nucleotides: TGTGCCAGCAGCTCGGGGGCTTATACCCCCTCTGGAAACACCATATATTTT. It is translated as CASSSGAYTPSGNTIYF. Together with reference TRBV7-6 and TRBJ1-3, the CDR3 gives the full variable domain: GAGVSQSPRYKVTKRGQDVALRCDPISGHVSLYWYRQALGQGPEFLTYFNYEAQQDKSGLPNDRFSAERPEGSISTLTIQRTEQRDSAMYRCASSSGAYTPSGNTIYFGEGSWLTVV.